Listed below are T cell receptor beta chains from one sample, sequenced in a study of graft-versus-host responses after intestinal transplantation. Some clones are missing from TCRdb's copy, which holds only in-frame ones; the method was immunoSEQ multiplex PCR. Altogether approximately 10,000 clones are present, about 86% being singletons, with the ten largest covering 5% to 5.5%. The source material was ileum tissue, sampled around 760 days after intestinal transplantation. These receptor sequences come from a human patient who received an intestinal transplant, so some T cells may come from the graft donor. Both conserved end residues are part of each CDR3.

>TRBV4-2
CASSQADSRGYGYTF
>TRBV5-1
CASTTQGGYEQYF
>TRBV28
CASLGFSLGLGSPLHF
>TRBV30
CAWSVRLGYEQYF
>TRBV4-2
CASSRETSGRALIYNEQFF
>TRBV10-1
CASSEGGGSAPTKGYTF
>TRBV11-3
CASSQDRDGGELFF
>TRBV15
CATSRVGYEQYF
>TRBV7-9
CASSRGQGSKNIQYF
>TRBV7-3
CASSRAYGYTF
>TRBV11-1
CASSTGDGPQHF
>TRBV5-6
CASSHPFGDRTYEQYF
>TRBV21-1
CASSKGDRAANQPQHF
>TRBV7-7
CASSSLRIDTEAFF
>TRBV7-9
CASSHTSSRGDYGYTF
>TRBV7-3
CASSLLGDTEAFF
>TRBV6-5
CASHEDTQYF
>TRBV19
CASSTPGLHNEQFF
>TRBV28
CASSLPRSYTGELFF
>TRBV27
CASSAIGQGAGGATNEKLFF
>TRBV2
CASRETSGGGNEQFF
>TRBV5-1
CASNPGGWGSYEQYF
>TRBV5-6
CASSTLDPSTDTQYF
>TRBV9
CASSVGTDGSTDTQYF
>TRBV19
CASSYEGTFYGYTF
>TRBV5-1
CASSIRDSPYGYTF
>TRBV11-2
CASSLAATDTQYF
>TRBV28
CASSDIPDSGPDTQYF
>TRBV9
CASSKSGGPYEQYF
>TRBV6-1
CASSEGPFYTEAFF
>TRBV18
CASSPRQGNYGYTF
>TRBV6-6
CASSPAGSVNEQYF
>TRBV11-2
CASSSFRRSYEQYF
>TRBV6-1
CASSPPSGIGQYF
>TRBV19
CASSLAGPRTDTQYF
>TRBV5-4
CASSPRDRAYEQYF
>TRBV7-2
CASSLAKGTGRWETQYF
>TRBV6-6
CASGGGWTEAFF
>TRBV7-9
CASSHDMLYSPLHF
>TRBV10-1
CASRTGTGTGELFF
>TRBV30
CAWSVSINEQFF
>TRBV6-1
CASSERPFITDTQYF
>TRBV19
CASTPHGGAYEQYF
>TRBV6-5
CASSYGQSYGYTF